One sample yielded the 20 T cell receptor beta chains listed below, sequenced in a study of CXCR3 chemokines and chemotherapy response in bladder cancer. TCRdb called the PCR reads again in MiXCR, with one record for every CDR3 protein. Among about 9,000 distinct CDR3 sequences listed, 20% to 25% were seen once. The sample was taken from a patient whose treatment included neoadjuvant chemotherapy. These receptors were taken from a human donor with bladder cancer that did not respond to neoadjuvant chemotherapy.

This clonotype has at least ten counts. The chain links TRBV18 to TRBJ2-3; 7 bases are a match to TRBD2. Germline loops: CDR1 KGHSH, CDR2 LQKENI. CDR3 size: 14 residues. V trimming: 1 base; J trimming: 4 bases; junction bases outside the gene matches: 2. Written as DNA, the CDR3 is TGTGCCAGCTCACCACTCCGGGAGGCAGATACGCAGTATTTT. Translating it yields CASSPLREADTQYF.

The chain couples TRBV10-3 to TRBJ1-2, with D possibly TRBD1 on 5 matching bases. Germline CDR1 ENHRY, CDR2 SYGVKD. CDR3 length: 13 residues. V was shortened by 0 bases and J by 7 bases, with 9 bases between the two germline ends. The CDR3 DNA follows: TGTGCCATCAGTGAGTCGGGGCGTAGTGGCTACACCTTC. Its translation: CAISESGRSGYTF.

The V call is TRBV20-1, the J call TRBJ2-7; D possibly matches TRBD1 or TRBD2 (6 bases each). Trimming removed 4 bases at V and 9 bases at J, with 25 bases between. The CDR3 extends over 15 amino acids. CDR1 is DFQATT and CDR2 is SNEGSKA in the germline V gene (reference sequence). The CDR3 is CSATPPGALGMGQYF. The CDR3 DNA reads TGCAGTGCTACGCCTCCGGGGGCGCTCGGGATGGGGCAGTACTTC.

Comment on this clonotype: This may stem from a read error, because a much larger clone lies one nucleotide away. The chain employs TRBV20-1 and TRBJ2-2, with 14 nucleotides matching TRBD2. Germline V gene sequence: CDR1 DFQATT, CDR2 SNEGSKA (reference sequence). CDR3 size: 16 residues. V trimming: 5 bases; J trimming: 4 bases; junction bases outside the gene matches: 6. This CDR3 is CSALSGLAGGTGELFF. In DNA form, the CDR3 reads TGCAGTGCTCTCTCAGGACTAGCGGGGGGCACCGGGGAGCTGTTTTTT.

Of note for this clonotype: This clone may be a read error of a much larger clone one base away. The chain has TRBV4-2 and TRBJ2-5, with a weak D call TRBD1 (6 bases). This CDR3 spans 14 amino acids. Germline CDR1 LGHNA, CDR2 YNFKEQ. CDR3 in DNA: TGTGTCAGCAGCCAAGAGTGGGGGCAGGAGACCCAGTACTTC. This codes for CVSSQEWGQETQYF.

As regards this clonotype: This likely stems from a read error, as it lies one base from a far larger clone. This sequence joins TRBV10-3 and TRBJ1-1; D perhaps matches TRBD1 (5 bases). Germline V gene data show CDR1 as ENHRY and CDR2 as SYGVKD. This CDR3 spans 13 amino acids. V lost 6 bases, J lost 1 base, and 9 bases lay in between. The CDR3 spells CAIRQVQNTEAFF. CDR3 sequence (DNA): TGTGCCATCAGACAGGTTCAGAACACTGAAGCTTTCTTT.

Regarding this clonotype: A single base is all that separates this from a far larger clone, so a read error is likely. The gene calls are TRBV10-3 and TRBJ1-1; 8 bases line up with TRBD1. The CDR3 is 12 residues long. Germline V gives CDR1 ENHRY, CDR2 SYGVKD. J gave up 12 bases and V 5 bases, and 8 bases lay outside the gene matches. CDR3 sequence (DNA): TGTGCCATCAGTTCCCCGACAGGGGTGACTTTCTTT. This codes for CAISSPTGVTFF.

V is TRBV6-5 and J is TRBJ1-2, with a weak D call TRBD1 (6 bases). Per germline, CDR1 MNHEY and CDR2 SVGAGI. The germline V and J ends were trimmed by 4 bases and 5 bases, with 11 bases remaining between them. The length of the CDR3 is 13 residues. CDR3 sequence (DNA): TGTGCCAGCAGTTCCGGGACACCTTATGGCTACACCTTC. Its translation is CASSSGTPYGYTF.

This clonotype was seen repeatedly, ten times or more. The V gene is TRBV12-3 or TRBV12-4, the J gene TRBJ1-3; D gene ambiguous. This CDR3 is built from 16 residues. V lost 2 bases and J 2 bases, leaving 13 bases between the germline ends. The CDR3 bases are TGTGCCAGCAGTTTAAACGCCCCCGGGGCTGGAAACACCATATATTTT. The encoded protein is CASSLNAPGAGNTIYF.

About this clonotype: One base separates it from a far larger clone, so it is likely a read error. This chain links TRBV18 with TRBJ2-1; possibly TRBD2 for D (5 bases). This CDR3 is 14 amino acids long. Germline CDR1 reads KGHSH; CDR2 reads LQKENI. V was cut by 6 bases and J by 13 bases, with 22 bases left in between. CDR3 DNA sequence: TGTGCCAGCTCCCTGGGAGTAAACCAAGAGACCCAGTTCTTC. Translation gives CASSLGVNQETQFF. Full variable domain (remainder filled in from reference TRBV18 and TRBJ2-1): NAGVMQNPRHLVRRRGQEARLRCSPMKGHSHVYWYRQLPEEGLKFMVYLQKENIIDESGMPKERFSAEFPKEGPSILRIQQVVRGDSAAYFCASSLGVNQETQFFGPGTRLTVL.

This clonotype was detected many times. The CDR3 region is CASSMAGGPEAFF. The CDR3 coding sequence is TGTGCCAGCAGCATGGCCGGTGGGCCTGAAGCTTTCTTT. This chain links TRBV7-9 with TRBJ1-1, with D uncertain. Germline CDR1 and CDR2: SEHNR and FQNEAQ (reference sequence). V was pared by 5 bases and J by 6 bases, with 13 bases between. The CDR3 sequence is 13 residues long.

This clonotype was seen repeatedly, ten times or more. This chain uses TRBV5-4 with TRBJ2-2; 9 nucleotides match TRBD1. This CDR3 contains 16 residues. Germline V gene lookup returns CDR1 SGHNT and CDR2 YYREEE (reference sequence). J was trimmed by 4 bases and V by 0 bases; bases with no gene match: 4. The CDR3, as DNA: TGTGCCAGCAGCTTGGATCGGACAGGGGCCACCGGGGAGCTGTTTTTT. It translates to CASSLDRTGATGELFF.

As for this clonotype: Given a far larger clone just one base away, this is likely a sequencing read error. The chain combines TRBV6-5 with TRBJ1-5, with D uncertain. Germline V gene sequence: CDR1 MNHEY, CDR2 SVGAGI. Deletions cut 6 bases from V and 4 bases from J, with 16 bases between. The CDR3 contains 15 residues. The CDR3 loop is CASSLHGNSNQPQHF. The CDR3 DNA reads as TGTGCCAGCAGCTTACATGGGAACAGTAATCAGCCCCAGCATTTT.

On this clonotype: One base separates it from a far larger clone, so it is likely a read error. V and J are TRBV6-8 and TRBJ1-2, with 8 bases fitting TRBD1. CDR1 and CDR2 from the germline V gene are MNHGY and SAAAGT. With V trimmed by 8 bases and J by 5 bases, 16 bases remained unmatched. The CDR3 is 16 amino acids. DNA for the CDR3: TGTGCCAGCGGTTCAGGTAGCGGGACAGGAACTTATGGCTACACCTTC. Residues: CASGSGSGTGTYGYTF.

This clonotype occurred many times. The CDR3 bases are TGTGCCAGCAGTCCGAATACGCCGGGACAAGCCTCTGGGGCCAACGTCCTGACTTTC. Its protein product is CASSPNTPGQASGANVLTF. This chain connects TRBV25-1 to TRBJ2-6; the D gene is possibly TRBD1 (6 bases). From germline, CDR1 is MGHDK and CDR2 SYGVNS. The CDR3 sequence is 19 residues long. V was trimmed by 5 bases and J by 0 bases, leaving 20 bases between them.

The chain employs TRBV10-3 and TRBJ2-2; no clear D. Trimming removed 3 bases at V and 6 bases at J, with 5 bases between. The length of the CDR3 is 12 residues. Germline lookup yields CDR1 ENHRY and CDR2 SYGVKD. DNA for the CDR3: TGTGCCATCAGTGACCCTGCCGGGGAGCTGTTTTTT. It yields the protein CAISDPAGELFF.

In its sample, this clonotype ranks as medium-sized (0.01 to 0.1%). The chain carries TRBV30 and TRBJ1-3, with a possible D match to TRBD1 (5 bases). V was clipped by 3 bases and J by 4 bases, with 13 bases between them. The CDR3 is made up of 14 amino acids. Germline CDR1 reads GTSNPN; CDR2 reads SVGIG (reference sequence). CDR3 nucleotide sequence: TGTGCCTGGAGCCTCTGGGGGGTCGGAAACACCATATATTTT. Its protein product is CAWSLWGVGNTIYF.

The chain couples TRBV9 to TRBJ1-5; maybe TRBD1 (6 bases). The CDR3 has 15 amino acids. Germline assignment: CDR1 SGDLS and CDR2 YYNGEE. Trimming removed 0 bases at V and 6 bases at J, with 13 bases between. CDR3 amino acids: CASSVEGGGGQPQHF. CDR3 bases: TGTGCCAGCAGCGTAGAAGGGGGAGGGGGTCAGCCCCAGCATTTT.

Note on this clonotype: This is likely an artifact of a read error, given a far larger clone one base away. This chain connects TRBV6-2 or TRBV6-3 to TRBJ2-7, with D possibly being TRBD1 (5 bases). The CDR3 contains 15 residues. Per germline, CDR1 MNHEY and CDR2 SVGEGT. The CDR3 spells CAISYLLGPVTEQYF. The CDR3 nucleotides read TGTGCCATCAGTTATCTTCTGGGGCCTGTAACCGAGCAGTACTTC.

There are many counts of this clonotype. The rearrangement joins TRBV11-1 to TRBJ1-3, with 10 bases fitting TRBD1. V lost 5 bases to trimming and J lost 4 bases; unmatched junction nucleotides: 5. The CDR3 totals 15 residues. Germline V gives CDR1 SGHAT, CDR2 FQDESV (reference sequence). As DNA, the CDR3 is TGTGCCAGCAGCCGGGACAGGGGAAGCGGAAACACCATATATTTT. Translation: CASSRDRGSGNTIYF.